The 5 T cell receptor beta chains presented below share a single source sample, sequenced in a study of early stage breast cancer tumors. Produced via immunoSEQ multiplex PCR; TCRdb's table is partial and in-frame only. The sample yields 51,000 or so clones, 83% seen once. Sample: blood. The receptors here all came from a person aged 45 to 59 with breast cancer.

The chain joins TRBV7-2 to TRBJ2-3; D is tentatively TRBD1 or TRBD2 (5 bases each). Looked up from germline, CDR1 is SGHTA and CDR2 is FQGNSA. The CDR3 contains 15 residues. The ends were cut back, 0 bases at V and 4 bases at J, with 11 bases in the middle. The CDR3 DNA reads as TGTGCCAGCAGCTTAGCCGGTGTGGGGGCAGATACGCAGTATTTT. Residues: CASSLAGVGADTQYF.

This rearrangement joins TRBV7-8 to TRBJ1-3, with D tentatively TRBD1 (6 bases). Trimming shortened V by 2 bases and J by 7 bases, and 18 bases separated the two germline ends. The germline V gene has CDR1 SGHVS and CDR2 FQNEAQ. CDR3 length equals 16 residues. The CDR3 coding sequence is TGTGCCAGCAGCTTATGGACGGCAGGGGCGACCAACACCATATATTTT. Its translation is CASSLWTAGATNTIYF.

The rearrangement joins TRBV18 to TRBJ1-1; 7 bases line up with TRBD1. J lost 0 bases, V lost 6 bases, and 4 bases had no gene match. Germline V gene sequence: CDR1 KGHSH, CDR2 LQKENI. The CDR3 contains 14 residues. CDR3 DNA: TGTGCCAGCTCTCATGACAGGGTGAACACTGAAGCTTTCTTT. Residues: CASSHDRVNTEAFF.

The chain uses TRBV7-2 and TRBJ1-4; possibly TRBD1 for D (5 bases). V lost 5 bases and J lost 6, with 13 bases in between. Germline V gene sequence: CDR1 SGHTA, CDR2 FQGNSA. CDR3 length: 14 residues. The CDR3 here is CASSPGGTDEKLFF. In nucleotides, the CDR3 is TGTGCCAGCAGCCCGGGGGGGACGGATGAAAAACTGTTTTTT.

The chain employs TRBV19 and TRBJ1-6; 8 bases line up with TRBD1. The CDR3 totals 14 residues. V trimming: 3 bases; J trimming: 7 bases; junction bases outside the gene matches: 2. Per the germline V gene, CDR1 is LNHDA and CDR2 is SQIVND (reference sequence). The CDR3 reads CASSIRQGNSPLHF. Here the CDR3 DNA reads TGTGCCAGTAGTATTAGACAGGGGAATTCACCCCTCCACTTT.